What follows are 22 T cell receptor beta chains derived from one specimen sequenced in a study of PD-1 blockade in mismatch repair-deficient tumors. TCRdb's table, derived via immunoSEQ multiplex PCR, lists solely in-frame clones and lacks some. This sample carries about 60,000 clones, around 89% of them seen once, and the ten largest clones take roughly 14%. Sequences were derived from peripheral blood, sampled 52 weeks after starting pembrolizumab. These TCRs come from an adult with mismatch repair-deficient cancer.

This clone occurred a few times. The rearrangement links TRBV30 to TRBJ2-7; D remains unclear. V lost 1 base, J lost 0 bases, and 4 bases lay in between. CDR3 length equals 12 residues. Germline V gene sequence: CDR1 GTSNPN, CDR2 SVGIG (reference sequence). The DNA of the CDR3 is TGTGCCTGGAGTGGACCCTCCTACGAGCAGTACTTC. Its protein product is CAWSGPSYEQYF. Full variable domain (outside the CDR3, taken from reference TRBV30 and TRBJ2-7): SQTIHQWPATLVQPVGSPLSLECTVEGTSNPNLYWYRQAAGRGLQLLFYSVGIGQISSEVPQNLSASRPQDRQFILSSKKLLLSDSGFYLCAWSGPSYEQYFGPGTRLTVT.

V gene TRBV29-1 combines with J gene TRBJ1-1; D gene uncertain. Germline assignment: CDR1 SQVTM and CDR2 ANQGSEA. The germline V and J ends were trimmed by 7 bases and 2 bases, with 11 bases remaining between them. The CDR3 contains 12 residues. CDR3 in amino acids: CSAEKGNTEAFF. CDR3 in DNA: TGCAGCGCAGAGAAGGGTAACACTGAAGCTTTCTTT.

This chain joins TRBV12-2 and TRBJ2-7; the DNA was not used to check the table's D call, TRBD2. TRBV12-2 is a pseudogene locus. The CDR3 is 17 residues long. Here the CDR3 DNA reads TGTGCAAGTCGCTTAGGGGGGACTCCCTATTTCTCCTACGAGCAGTACTTC. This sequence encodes CASRLGGTPYFSYEQYF.

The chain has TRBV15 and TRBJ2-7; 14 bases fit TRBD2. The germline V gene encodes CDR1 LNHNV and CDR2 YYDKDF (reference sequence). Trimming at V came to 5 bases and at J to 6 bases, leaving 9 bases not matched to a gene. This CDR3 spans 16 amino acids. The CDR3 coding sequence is TGTGCCACCAGCGGGGGACTAGCGGGAGCGAATAGCGAGCAGTACTTC. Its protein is CATSGGLAGANSEQYF.

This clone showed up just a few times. The CDR3 sequence: CASSFSGSLEQYF. The CDR3 DNA reads TGTGCCAGCAGCTTTAGCGGGAGCCTCGAGCAGTACTTC. V usage is TRBV7-9 and J usage is TRBJ2-7; 9 bases line up with TRBD2. Germline V gene sequence: CDR1 SEHNR, CDR2 FQNEAQ (reference sequence). The ends lost 3 bases at V and 6 bases at J; junction bases unmatched: 3. This CDR3 region has 13 residues.

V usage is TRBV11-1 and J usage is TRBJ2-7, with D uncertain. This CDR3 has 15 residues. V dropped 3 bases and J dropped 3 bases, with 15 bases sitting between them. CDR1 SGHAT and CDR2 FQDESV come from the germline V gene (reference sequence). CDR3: CASSFLSSINYEQYF. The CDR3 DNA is TGTGCCAGCAGCTTTTTGAGCAGCATCAACTACGAGCAGTACTTC.

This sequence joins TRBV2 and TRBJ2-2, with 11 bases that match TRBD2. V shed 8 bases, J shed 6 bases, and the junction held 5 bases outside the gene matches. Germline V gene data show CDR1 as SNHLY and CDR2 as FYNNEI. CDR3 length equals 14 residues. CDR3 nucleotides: TGTGCCAGCGAACTAGCGGGAGTTGCCGGGGAGCTGTTTTTT. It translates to CASELAGVAGELFF.

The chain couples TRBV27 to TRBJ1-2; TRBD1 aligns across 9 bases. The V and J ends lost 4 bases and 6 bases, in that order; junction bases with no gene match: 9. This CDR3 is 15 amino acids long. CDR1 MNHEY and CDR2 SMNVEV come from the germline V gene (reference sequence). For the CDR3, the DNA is TGTGCCAGCAGTTATGGACAGGGGAGGGACGATGGCTACACCTTC. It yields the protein CASSYGQGRDDGYTF.

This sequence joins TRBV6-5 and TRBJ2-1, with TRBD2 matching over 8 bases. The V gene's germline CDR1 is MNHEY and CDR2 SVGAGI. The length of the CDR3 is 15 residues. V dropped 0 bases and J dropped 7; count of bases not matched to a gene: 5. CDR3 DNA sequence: TGTGCCAGCAGTTACTCGGCGGGAGGAAAGAATGAGCAGTTCTTC. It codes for CASSYSAGGKNEQFF.

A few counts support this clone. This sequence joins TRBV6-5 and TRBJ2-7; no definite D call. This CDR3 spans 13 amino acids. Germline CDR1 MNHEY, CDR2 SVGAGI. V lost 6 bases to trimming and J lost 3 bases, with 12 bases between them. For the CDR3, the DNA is TGTGCCAGCAGCCCCCTGAGTAACTACGAGCAGTACTTC. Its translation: CASSPLSNYEQYF.

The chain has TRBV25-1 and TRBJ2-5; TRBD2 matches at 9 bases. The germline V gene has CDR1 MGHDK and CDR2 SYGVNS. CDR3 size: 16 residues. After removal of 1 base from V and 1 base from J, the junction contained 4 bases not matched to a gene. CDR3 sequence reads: CASSEWVAGVQETQYF. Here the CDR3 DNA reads TGTGCCAGCAGTGAATGGGTAGCGGGGGTCCAAGAGACCCAGTACTTC.

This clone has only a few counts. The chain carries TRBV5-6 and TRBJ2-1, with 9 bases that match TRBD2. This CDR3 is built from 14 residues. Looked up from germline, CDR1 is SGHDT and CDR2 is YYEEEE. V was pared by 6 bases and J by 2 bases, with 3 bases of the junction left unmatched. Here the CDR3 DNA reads TGTGCCAGCACCAGACTAGCGGCCTACAATGAGCAGTTCTTC. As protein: CASTRLAAYNEQFF.

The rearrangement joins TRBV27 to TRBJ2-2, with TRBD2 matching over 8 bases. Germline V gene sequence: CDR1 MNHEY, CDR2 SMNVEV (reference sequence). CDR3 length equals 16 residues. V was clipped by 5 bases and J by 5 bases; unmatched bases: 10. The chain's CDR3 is CASSTPRGGHTGELFF. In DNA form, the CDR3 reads TGTGCCAGCAGTACCCCCCGGGGGGGGCATACCGGGGAGCTGTTTTTT.

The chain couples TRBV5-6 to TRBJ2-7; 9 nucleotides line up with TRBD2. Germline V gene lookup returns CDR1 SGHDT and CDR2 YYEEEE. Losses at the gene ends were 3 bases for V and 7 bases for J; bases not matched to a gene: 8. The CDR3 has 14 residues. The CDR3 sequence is CASSSPFSGGEQYF. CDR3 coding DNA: TGTGCCAGCAGCTCTCCCTTTAGCGGGGGAGAGCAGTACTTC.

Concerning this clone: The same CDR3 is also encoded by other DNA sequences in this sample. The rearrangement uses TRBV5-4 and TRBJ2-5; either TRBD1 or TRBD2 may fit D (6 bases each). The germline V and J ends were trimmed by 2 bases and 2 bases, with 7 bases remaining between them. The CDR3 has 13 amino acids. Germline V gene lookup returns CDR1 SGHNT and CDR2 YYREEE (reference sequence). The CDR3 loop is CASSLGGQETQYF. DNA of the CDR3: TGTGCCAGCAGCTTAGGGGGGCAAGAGACCCAGTACTTC. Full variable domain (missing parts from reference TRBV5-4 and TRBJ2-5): ETGVTQSPTHLIKTRGQQVTLRCSSQSGHNTVSWYQQALGQGPQFIFQYYREEENGRGNFPPRFSGLQFPNYSSELNVNALELDDSALYLCASSLGGQETQYFGPGTRLLVL.

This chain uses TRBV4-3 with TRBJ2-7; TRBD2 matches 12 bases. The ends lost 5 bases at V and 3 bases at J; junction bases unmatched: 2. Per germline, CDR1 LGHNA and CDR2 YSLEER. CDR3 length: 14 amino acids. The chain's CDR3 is CASSSGLAGYEQYF. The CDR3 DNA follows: TGCGCCAGCAGCTCGGGACTAGCGGGCTACGAGCAGTACTTC.

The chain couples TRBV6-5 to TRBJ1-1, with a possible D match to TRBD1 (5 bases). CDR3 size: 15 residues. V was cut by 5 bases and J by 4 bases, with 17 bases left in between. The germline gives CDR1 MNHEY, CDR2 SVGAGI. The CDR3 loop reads CASSRQPGLSTEAFF. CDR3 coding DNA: TGTGCCAGCAGTCGTCAGCCGGGACTCAGCACTGAAGCTTTCTTT.

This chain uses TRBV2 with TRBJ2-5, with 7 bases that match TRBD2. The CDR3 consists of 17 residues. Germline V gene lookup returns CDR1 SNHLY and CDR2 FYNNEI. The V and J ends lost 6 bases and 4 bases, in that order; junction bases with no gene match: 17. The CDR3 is CASSTGTKGPRGETQYF. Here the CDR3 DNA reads TGTGCCAGCAGCACCGGGACTAAGGGTCCCCGTGGAGAGACCCAGTACTTC.

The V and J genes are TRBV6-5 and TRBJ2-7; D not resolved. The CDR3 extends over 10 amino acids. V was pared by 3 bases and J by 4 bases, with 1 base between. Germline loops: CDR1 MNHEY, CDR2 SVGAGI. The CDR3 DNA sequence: TGTGCCAGCAGTTATTACGAGCAGTACTTC. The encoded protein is CASSYYEQYF.

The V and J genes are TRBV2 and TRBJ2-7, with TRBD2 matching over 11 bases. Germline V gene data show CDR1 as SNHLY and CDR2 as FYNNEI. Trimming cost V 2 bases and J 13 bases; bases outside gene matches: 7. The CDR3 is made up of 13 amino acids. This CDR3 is CASSEIAGGPFYF. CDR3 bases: TGTGCCAGCAGTGAAATAGCGGGAGGGCCTTTTTACTTC.

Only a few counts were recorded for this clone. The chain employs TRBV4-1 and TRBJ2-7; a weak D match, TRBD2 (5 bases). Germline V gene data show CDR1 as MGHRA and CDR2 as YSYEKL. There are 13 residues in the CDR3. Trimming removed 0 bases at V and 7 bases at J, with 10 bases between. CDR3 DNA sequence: TGCGCCAGCAGCCAAGATCGATGGAGGGAGCAGTACTTC. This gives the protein CASSQDRWREQYF.

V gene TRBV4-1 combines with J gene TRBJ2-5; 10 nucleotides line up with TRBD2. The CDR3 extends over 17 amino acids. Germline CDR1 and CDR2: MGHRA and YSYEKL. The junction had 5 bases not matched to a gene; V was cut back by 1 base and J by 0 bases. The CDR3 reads CASSQVSGTSDQETQYF. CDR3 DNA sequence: TGCGCCAGCAGCCAAGTTTCCGGGACTAGCGACCAAGAGACCCAGTACTTC.